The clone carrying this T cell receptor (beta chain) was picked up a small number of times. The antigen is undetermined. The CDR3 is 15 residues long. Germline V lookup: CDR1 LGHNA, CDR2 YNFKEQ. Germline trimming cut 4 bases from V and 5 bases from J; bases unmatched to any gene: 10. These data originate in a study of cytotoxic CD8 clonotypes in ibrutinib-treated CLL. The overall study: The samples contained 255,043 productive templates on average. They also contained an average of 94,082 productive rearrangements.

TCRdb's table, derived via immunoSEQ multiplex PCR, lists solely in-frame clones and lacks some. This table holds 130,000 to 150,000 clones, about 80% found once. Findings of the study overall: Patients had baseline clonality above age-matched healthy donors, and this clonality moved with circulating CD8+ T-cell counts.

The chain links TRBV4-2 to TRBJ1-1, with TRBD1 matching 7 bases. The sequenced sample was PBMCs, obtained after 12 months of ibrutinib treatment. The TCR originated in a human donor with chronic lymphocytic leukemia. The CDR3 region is CASSLTGVGGTEAFF. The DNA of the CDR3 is TGTGCCAGCAGCCTAACAGGGGTTGGGGGGACTGAAGCTTTCTTT.